The rows below give T cell receptor beta chains drawn from one sample of a study of T cells in Graves' hyperthyroidism and ophthalmopathy. TCRdb re-called the multiplex PCR reads through MiXCR, storing one row per CDR3 protein. This sample yields a few hundred thousand distinct CDR3 sequences, of which around 21% are seen a single time; about 30% belongs to the top ten. Specimen: blood. All receptors derive from a young man with Graves' hyperthyroidism. CDR3s include the opening cysteine and the closing phenylalanine or tryptophan. D genes are given only for firm matches. Rows give clone size only sometimes, using once, few, many, or a class for an expanded clone.

TRBJ2-5 TRBV20-1 . many CSARLLRRSRAQYF TGCAGTGCTAGACTCCTCAGGCGGTCAAGGGCCCAGTACTTC
TRBJ1-1 TRBV6-5 . . CASSYASSEAFF TGTGCCAGCAGTTACGCGAGCTCTGAAGCTTTCTTT
TRBJ1-1 TRBV6-1 . many CASSTTGGGLKAFF TGTGCCAGCAGCACCACTGGGGGAGGGTTGAAAGCTTTCTTT
TRBJ1-1 TRBV28 . many CASSLRVGYPEAFF TGTGCCAGCAGTTTGCGGGTTGGGTACCCTGAAGCTTTCTTT
TRBJ1-2 TRBV2 . many CATFNGQPLVGYTF TGTGCCACCTTTAATGGACAGCCCCTCGTCGGCTACACCTTC
TRBJ2-2 TRBV5-1 . . CASAGTSTGELFF TGCGCCAGCGCGGGGACTTCCACCGGGGAGCTGTTTTTT
TRBJ1-2 TRBV6-5 TRBD1 . CASSSPRDRGVGYTF TGTGCCAGCAGTTCCCCCCGGGACAGGGGGGTTGGCTACACCTTC
TRBJ1-1 TRBV28 . few CASKSPGNTEAFF TGTGCCAGCAAATCCCCGGGGAACACTGAAGCTTTCTTT
TRBJ1-1 TRBV7-8 TRBD1 . CASSLVPTGGKTEAFF TGTGCCAGCAGCTTAGTCCCCACAGGGGGCAAAACTGAAGCTTTCTTT
TRBJ2-7 TRBV29-1 TRBD1 few CSVGDDRASYEQYF TGCAGCGTTGGAGACGACAGGGCCTCCTACGAGCAGTACTTC
TRBJ1-5 TRBV7-2 . . CASSLGGPGQPQHF TGTGCCAGCAGCTTGGGGGGGCCCGGTCAGCCCCAGCATTTT
TRBJ1-3 TRBV12-3/TRBV12-4 . . CASSFLGAWGNTIYF TGTGCCAGCAGTTTTTTGGGGGCTTGGGGAAACACCATATATTTT
TRBJ1-1 TRBV6-2/TRBV6-3 TRBD1 . CASTKKGFTGGVGMNTEAFF TGTGCCAGCACTAAAAAGGGGTTTACAGGGGGAGTTGGGATGAACACTGAAGCTTTCTTT
TRBJ2-5 TRBV20-1 TRBD1 few CSARIGGLAETQYF TGCAGTGCTAGAATAGGGGGCTTGGCTGAGACCCAGTACTTC
TRBJ1-1 TRBV7-6 . many CASSRGGPMNTEAFF TGTGCCAGCAGCCGGGGCGGCCCCATGAACACTGAAGCTTTCTTT
TRBJ1-2 TRBV6-5 . many CASSYSTTGSNYGYTF TGTGCCAGCAGTTACTCGACTACGGGGTCGAACTATGGCTACACCTTC
TRBJ2-7 TRBV6-1 TRBD1 . CASIQGTGVREQYF TGTGCCAGCATCCAAGGGACAGGGGTACGCGAGCAGTACTTC
TRBJ2-5 TRBV19 . . CAIGSKASDETQYF TGTGCCATCGGATCGAAGGCTAGCGACGAGACCCAGTACTTC
TRBJ2-7 TRBV6-1 . many CASSKLGETYEQYF TGTGCCAGCAGTAAGTTAGGGGAGACCTACGAGCAGTACTTC
TRBJ1-2 TRBV5-5 . many CASSLAPVGGYTF TGTGCCAGCAGCTTGGCTCCTGTGGGTGGCTACACCTTC
TRBJ2-7 TRBV20-1 TRBD2 . CSARDSTSGSYEQYF TGCAGTGCTAGAGATTCGACTAGCGGGAGCTACGAGCAGTACTTC
TRBJ2-7 TRBV19 . many CASRGASSYEQYF TGTGCCAGTCGGGGGGCGAGCTCCTACGAGCAGTACTTC
TRBJ1-1 TRBV13 . many CASRPPHSGDTEAFF TGTGCCAGCAGACCCCCCCACAGCGGCGACACTGAAGCTTTCTTT
TRBJ1-3 TRBV9 . few CASSERLWADSGNTIYF TGTGCCAGCAGCGAGAGGTTGTGGGCCGACTCTGGAAACACCATATATTTT
TRBJ1-5 TRBV28 TRBD1 many CASSGRRGRVSNQPQHF TGTGCCAGCAGTGGGCGAAGGGGGCGAGTTAGCAATCAGCCCCAGCATTTT
TRBJ1-3 TRBV10-3 TRBD1 many CAISTTGPGNTIYF TGTGCCATCAGTACGACAGGGCCTGGAAACACCATATATTTT